This T cell receptor beta chain is drawn from a study of spatial heterogeneity in lung cancer (dated by TCRdb to 2018 to 2020). For the study in its entirety: Beta-chain transcripts were consistently detected in greater numbers than alpha-chain transcripts, which likely reflected higher beta-chain transcript abundance. A strong correlation was found between TCR transcript counts in tumor regions and a T cell transcriptional module score from matched bulk RNA-seq. In the raw uncorrected reads, each unique combination of TCR and UMI appeared more than ten times on average. In non-small cell lung cancer, the study quantitatively compared TCR alpha and beta repertoires across several tumor regions, matched nontumor lung, and blood. Nonsynonymous mutation counts, determined by whole-exome sequencing of tumor tissue, were related to features of the TCR repertoire. Both alpha and beta chains were TCR-sequenced in samples taken at surgery, namely 220 tumor regions, fewer than 80 matched nontumor lung samples and 50 to 60 PBMC samples.

Library generation was performed with 5' RACE. These reads were obtained on a NextSeq 500. To allow correction of PCR and sequencing errors, the TCR library protocol tagged every TCR cDNA molecule with a unique molecular identifier. Per the original workflow: TCR identification, UMI-based error correction and CDR3 extraction were all carried out with Decombinator tools. TCRs above a frequency of 2 per 1,000, corresponding to the top 1% of the tumor frequency distribution, were defined as expanded. Expanded tumor TCRs statistically deemed absent (corrected P<0.05) from at least one tumor region were classed as regional, and all other expanded tumor TCRs were classed as ubiquitous. Each repertoire was subsampled 100 times to 5,000 TCRs, after which Renyi diversity was computed with the R vegan package. CDR3 similarity networks were built from amino acid triplet string-kernel similarity, connecting CDR3s with pairwise similarity above 0.82. TCRdb trimmed the raw reads at Q25, called clones with MiXCR and kept productive beta chains. Every CDR3 protein is listed once, alongside the most common genes and DNA of its rows. These V and J calls rely on TCRdb rather than the paper's analysis. The sample contains 5,000 or so distinct CDR3 sequences, just under 30% of them found a single time. The ten most abundant clones make up about 26% of the sample.

Paper-wide results and their limitations: TCR-seq coverage of tumor T cells was estimated to be only approximately 7% for alpha chains and more than 11% for beta chains. Confirming at a functional level the hypothesis that regional TCRs recognize regional mutations was considered to require additional single-cell paired TCR alpha and beta sequencing. The count of ubiquitous expanded TCRs correlated with the count of ubiquitous nonsynonymous mutations, and the count of regional expanded TCRs correlated with the count of regional nonsynonymous mutations. The tumor nonsynonymous mutation count correlated with the number of expanded intratumoral alpha and beta TCRs.

Explained via the paper, the time point label denotes: sample taken at primary tumor resection. The donors were about 71 patients from the lung TRACERx cohort who had early-stage, untreated non-small cell lung cancer. Whole RNA extracted from tumor and nontumor lung tissue, or from cryopreserved PBMC samples, was used for TCR sequencing without cell sorting. Only patients for whom sufficient RNA was available from at least two tumor regions were selected for TCR sequencing. Before selection, tumor and adjacent nontumor lung specimens were reviewed by a lung pathologist. The germline V and J ends show losses of 4 bases and 1 base respectively, and no gene match explains 8 bases of the junction. The CDR3 goes from the cysteine to the phenylalanine over 16 residues. The read is trimmed to its CDR3 DNA, 48 bases read in frame from base 1. Based on the germline V gene, the CDR1 and CDR2 sequences are LGHNA and YNFKEQ.

As a fraction of the sample, this clonotype is medium-sized (0.01 to 0.1%). Its antigen has not been determined. No per-base quality is available; no much larger clone lies one base away. The sequence was obtained from a female donor with early-stage non-small cell lung cancer. The chain links TRBV4-2 with TRBJ1-2; 8 central bases correspond to TRBD1. The material was lung tumor tissue, obtained at surgery. The DNA is TGTGCCAGCAGCCCTCTAGACAGGGGAGATAACTATGGCTACACCTTC. Protein translation: CASSPLDRGDNYGYTF.